The source of this TCR beta chain is a study of T-cell reconstitution after alpha-beta-depleted transplantation in children. J was trimmed by 1 base and V by 6 bases; bases with no gene match: 4. CDR1 MNHEY and CDR2 SMNVEV come from the germline V gene (reference sequence). The CDR3 extends over 14 amino acids. The library targeted TCRbeta and was prepared with unique molecular identifiers. MiXCR, run by TCRdb on the PCR reads, gives a single entry per CDR3 protein. The table records about half a million distinct CDR3 sequences, approximately 13% of them present only once. The table lists this clonotype with a few counts.

The rearrangement joins TRBV27 to TRBJ2-5, with 8 bases identical to TRBD2. Sequenced here: PBMCs from the stem cell graft donor, sampled from the stem cell graft. This receptor was taken from a human donor who donated a stem cell graft to a child with combined immunodeficiency. CDR3 bases: TGTGCCAGCAGAAGACTAGCGACCCAAGAGACCCAGTACTTC. This codes for CASRRLATQETQYF.